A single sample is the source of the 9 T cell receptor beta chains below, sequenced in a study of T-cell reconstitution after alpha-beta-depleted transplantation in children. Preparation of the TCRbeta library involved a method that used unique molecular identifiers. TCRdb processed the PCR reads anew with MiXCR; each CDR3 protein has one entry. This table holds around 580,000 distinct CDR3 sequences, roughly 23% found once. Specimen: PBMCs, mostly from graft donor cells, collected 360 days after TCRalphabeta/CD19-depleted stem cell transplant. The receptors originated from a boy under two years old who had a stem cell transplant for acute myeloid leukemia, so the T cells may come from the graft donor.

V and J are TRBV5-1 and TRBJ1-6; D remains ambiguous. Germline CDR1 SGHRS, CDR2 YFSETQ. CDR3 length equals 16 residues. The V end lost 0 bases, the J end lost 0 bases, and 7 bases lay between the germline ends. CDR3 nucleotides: TGCGCCAGCAGCTTGGAGGTGAGCTCCTATAATTCACCCCTCCACTTT. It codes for CASSLEVSSYNSPLHF.

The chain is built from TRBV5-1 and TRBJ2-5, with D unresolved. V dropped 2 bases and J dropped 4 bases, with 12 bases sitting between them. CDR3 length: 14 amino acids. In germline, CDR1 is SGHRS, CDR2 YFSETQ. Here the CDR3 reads CASSLTRNLETQYF. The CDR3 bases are TGCGCCAGCAGCTTAACACGGAACCTAGAGACCCAGTACTTC. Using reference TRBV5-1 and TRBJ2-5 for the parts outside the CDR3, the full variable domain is KAGVTQTPRYLIKTRGQQVTLSCSPISGHRSVSWYQQTPGQGLQFLFEYFSETQRNKGNFPGRFSGRQFSNSRSEMNVSTLELGDSALYLCASSLTRNLETQYFGPGTRLLVL.

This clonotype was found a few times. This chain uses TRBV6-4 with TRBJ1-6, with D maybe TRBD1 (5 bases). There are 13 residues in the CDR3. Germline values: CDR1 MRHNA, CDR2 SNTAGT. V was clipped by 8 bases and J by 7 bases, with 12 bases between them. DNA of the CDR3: TGTGCCAGCGCACCAGGGTTGAATTCACCCCTCCACTTT. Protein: CASAPGLNSPLHF.

The CDR3 DNA reads TGTGCCAGCAGTACTAGCGGAACCTCCTACAATGAGCAGTTCTTC. This gives the protein CASSTSGTSYNEQFF. This sequence joins TRBV6-5 and TRBJ2-1; 8 nucleotides line up with TRBD2. Germline CDR1 is MNHEY and CDR2 is SVGAGI. The CDR3 runs to 15 residues. V gave up 5 bases and J gave up 0 bases; unmatched junction bases: 3.

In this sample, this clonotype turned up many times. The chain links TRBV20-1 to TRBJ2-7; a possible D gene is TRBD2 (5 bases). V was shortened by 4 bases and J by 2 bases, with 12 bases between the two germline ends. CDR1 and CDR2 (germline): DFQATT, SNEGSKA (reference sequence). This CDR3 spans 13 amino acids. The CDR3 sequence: CSATAALTYEQYF. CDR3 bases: TGCAGTGCTACAGCGGCGTTAACCTACGAGCAGTACTTC.

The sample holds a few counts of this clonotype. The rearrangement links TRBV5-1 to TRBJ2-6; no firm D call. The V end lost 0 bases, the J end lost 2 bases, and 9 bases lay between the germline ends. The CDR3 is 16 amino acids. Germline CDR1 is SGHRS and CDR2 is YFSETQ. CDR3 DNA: TGCGCCAGCAGCTTGGCCTTGGTGGCTGGGGCCAACGTCCTGACTTTC. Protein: CASSLALVAGANVLTF.

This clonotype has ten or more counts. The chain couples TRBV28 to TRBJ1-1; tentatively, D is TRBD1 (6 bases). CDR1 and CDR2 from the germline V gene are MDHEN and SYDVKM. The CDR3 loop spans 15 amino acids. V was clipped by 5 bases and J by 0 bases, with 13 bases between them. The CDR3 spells CASSPPTGLNTEAFF. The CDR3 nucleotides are TGTGCCAGCAGTCCCCCGACAGGACTGAACACTGAAGCTTTCTTT.

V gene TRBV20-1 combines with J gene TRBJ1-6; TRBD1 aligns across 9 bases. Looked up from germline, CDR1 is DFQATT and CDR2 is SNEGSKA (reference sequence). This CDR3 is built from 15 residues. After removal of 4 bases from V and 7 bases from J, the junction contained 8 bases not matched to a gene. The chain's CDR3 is CSAKSRQGGNSPLHF. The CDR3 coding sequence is TGCAGTGCTAAATCCCGACAGGGGGGAAATTCACCCCTCCACTTT.

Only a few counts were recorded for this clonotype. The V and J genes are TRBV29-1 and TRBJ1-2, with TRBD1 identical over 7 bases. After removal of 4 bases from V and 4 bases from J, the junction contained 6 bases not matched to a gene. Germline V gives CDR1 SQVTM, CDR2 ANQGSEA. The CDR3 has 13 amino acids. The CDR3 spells CSVGPAGGYGYTF. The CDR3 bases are TGCAGCGTTGGTCCGGCAGGGGGCTATGGCTACACCTTC.